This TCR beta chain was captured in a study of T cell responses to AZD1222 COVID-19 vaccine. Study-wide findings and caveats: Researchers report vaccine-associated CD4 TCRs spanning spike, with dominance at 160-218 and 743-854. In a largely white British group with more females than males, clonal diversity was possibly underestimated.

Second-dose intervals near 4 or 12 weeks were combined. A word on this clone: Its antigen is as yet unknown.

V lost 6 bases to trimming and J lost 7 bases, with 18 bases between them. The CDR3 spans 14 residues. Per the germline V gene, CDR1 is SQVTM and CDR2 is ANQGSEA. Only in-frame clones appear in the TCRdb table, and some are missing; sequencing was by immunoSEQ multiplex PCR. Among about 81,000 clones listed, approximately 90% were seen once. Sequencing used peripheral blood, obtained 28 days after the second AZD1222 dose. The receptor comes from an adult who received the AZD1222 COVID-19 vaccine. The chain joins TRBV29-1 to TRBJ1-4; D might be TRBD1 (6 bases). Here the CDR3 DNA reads TGCAGCGTGGGCGCAGGGACAATTGGTGAAAAACTGTTTTTT. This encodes CSVGAGTIGEKLFF.